The T cell receptor (beta chain) under discussion was sequenced for a study of blood T cell repertoires in COVID-19. About the research overall: Donors in the United States, Italy and Spain gave samples during acute or convalescent COVID-19. PBMCs, B-cell-depleted T cells, or T cells were the source of the cDNA or gDNA that made up the material.

Germline V gives CDR1 MDHEN, CDR2 SYDVKM. Trimming pared 4 bases from V and 7 bases from J, leaving 16 bases between. This CDR3 is 14 amino acids long. Study processing details: The authors estimated nucleated cell counts from reference gene primer amplification. The table came from immunoSEQ multiplex PCR; TCRdb's copy has only in-frame clones and leaves some out. V and J calls and clone size are as listed in that table; D and trimming were resolved from the DNA. The sample yields 60,000 to 80,000 clones, roughly 80% seen once. The chain uses TRBV28 and TRBJ1-2; weak D call: TRBD1 (6 bases). This clonotype originated in a man in his fifties or sixties with active COVID-19. Specimen: peripheral blood. The CDR3 DNA sequence: TGTGCCAGCAGTTCCATTCCCCTCAGGGGTGGCTACACCTTC. It is translated as CASSSIPLRGGYTF.